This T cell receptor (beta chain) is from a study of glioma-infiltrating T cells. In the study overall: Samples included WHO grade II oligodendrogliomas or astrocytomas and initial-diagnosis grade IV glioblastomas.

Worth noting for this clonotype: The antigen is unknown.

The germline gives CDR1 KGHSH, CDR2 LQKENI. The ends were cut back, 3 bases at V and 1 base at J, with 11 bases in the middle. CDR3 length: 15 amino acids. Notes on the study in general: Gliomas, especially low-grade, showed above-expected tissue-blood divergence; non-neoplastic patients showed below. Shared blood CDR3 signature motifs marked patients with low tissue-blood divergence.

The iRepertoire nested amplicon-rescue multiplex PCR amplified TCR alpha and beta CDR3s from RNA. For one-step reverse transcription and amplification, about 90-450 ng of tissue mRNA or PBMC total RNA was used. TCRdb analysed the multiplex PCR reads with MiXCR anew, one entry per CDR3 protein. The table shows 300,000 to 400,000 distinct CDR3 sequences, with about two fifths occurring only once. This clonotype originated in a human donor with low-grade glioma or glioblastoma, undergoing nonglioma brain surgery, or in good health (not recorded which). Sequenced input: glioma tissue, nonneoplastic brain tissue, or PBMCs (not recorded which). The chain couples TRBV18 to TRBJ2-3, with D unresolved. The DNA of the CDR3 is TGTGCCAGCTCACCGTCGCACCAACGCACAGATACGCAGTATTTT. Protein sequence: CASSPSHQRTDTQYF.